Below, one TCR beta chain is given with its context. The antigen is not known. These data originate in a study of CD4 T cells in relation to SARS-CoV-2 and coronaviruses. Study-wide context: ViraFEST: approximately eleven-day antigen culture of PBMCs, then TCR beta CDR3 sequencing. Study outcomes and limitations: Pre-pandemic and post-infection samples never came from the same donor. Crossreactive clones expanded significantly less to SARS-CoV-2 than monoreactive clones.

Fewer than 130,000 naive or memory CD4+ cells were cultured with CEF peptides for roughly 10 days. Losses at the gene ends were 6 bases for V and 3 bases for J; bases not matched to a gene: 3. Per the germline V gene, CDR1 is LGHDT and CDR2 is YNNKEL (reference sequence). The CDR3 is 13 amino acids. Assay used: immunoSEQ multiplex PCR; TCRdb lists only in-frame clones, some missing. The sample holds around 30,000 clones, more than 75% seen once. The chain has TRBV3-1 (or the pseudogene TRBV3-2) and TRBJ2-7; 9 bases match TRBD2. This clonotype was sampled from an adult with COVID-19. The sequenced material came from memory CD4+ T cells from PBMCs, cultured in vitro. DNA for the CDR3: TGTGCCAGCAGAAGAGCGGGAGGCTACGAGCAGTACTTC. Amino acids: CASRRAGGYEQYF.